The clone carrying this TCR beta chain was found a few times. The data stem from a study of cytomegalovirus exposure and HLA in healthy donors. PCR employed 60 Vbeta and 13 Jbeta primers. Measured with immunoSEQ multiplex PCR; TCRdb has only the in-frame clones, and not every one. The sample has about 130,000 clones, about 81% seen once. This CDR3 has 12 amino acids. Germline V lookup: CDR1 GTSNPN, CDR2 SVGIG (reference sequence). V lost 0 bases to trimming and J lost 4 bases, with 6 bases between them. Sequencing input: PBMCs. The sequence was collected from a woman in her thirties in good health and CMV-seronegative. This chain uses TRBV30 with TRBJ2-5; D unresolved. In nucleotides, the CDR3 is TGTGCCTGGAGTGTACAGAGAGAGACCCAGTACTTC. Encoded protein: CAWSVQRETQYF.